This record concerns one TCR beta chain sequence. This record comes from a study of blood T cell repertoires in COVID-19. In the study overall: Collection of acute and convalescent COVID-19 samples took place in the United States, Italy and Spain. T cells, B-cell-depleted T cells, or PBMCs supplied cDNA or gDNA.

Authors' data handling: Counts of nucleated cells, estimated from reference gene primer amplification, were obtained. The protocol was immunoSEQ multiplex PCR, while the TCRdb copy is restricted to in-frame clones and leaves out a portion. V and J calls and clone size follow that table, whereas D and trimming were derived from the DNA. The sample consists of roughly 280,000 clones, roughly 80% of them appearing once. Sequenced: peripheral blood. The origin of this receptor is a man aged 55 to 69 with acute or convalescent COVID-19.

The DNA of the CDR3 is TGTGCCATCAGTGAGTTTGACCCCCGGGCAGATACGCAGTATTTT. It specifies CAISEFDPRADTQYF. J is TRBJ2-3 and V is TRBV10-3; no firm D call. Germline lookup yields CDR1 ENHRY and CDR2 SYGVKD. The CDR3 sequence is 15 residues long. Trimming shortened V by 1 base and J by 4 bases, and 12 bases separated the two germline ends.